Presented here are 12 T cell receptor beta chains from one specimen sequenced in a study of blood T cell repertoires in COVID-19. Profiled with immunoSEQ multiplex PCR; TCRdb holds only in-frame clones, not every one. The sample has a few hundred thousand clones; roughly 84% are singletons. The sample was peripheral blood. The receptors stem from an older woman with acute or convalescent COVID-19.

In its sample, this clone was seen once. The chain carries TRBV9 and TRBJ1-3; no clear D. Germline-derived CDR1 and CDR2 are SGDLS and YYNGEE. The CDR3 has 18 amino acids. The germline V and J ends were trimmed by 3 bases and 2 bases, with 21 bases remaining between them. The CDR3 DNA sequence: TGTGCCAGCAGCGCCAAACACCAACACCACCAAACTGGAAACACCATATATTTT. Translation: CASSAKHQHHQTGNTIYF.

The chain carries TRBV2 and TRBJ1-4; 7 bases match TRBD1. The CDR3 covers 14 residues. CDR1 and CDR2 from the germline V gene are SNHLY and FYNNEI. Trimming removed 4 bases from V and 8 bases from J; junction bases left unmatched: 7. CDR3 nucleotide sequence: TGTGCCAGCAGTGCAGGGACAGTTGGAGAAAAACTGTTTTTT. Translating gives CASSAGTVGEKLFF.

The rearrangement uses TRBV30 and TRBJ2-1; TRBD1 might be the D (5 bases). The CDR3 length is 15 residues. V lost 2 bases and J 6 bases, leaving 17 bases between the germline ends. Germline V gene sequence: CDR1 GTSNPN, CDR2 SVGIG (reference sequence). Here the CDR3 DNA reads TGTGCCTGGAGTCCATCGTCCAGGGCTAGCAATGAGCAGTTCTTC. This gives the protein CAWSPSSRASNEQFF. Combining the CDR3 with reference TRBV30 and TRBJ2-1 gives the whole variable domain SQTIHQWPATLVQPVGSPLSLECTVEGTSNPNLYWYRQAAGRGLQLLFYSVGIGQISSEVPQNLSASRPQDRQFILSSKKLLLSDSGFYLCAWSPSSRASNEQFFGPGTRLTVL.

This clone showed up just a few times. This sequence joins TRBV5-1 and TRBJ1-5; perhaps TRBD1 as D (6 bases). The CDR3 covers 16 residues. Between the trimmed V and J ends, which lost 0 bases and 0 bases, there was a span of 10 bases. Germline values: CDR1 SGHRS, CDR2 YFSETQ. The CDR3 nucleotides read TGCGCCAGCAGCTTGGGAGGGGGAGCTAGCAATCAGCCCCAGCATTTT. This gives the protein CASSLGGGASNQPQHF.

V usage is TRBV5-6 and J usage is TRBJ2-1; D may be TRBD2 (5 bases). V lost 1 base and J lost 9, with 8 bases in between. In germline, CDR1 is SGHDT, CDR2 YYEEEE. The CDR3 extends over 12 amino acids. The CDR3 region is CASSLYGIEQFF. CDR3 DNA: TGTGCCAGCAGCTTGTACGGGATTGAGCAGTTCTTC.

J is TRBJ1-1 and V is TRBV7-2; TRBD1 aligns across 9 bases. After removal of 4 bases from V and 4 bases from J, the junction contained 10 bases not matched to a gene. Germline V CDR1 and CDR2: SGHTA, FQGNSA. CDR3 length: 16 amino acids. CDR3 residues: CASSSQGAMSGTEAFF. CDR3 nucleotide sequence: TGTGCCAGCAGCTCACAGGGGGCGATGAGTGGCACTGAAGCTTTCTTT.

V is TRBV14 and J is TRBJ1-1; 7 bases match TRBD1. This CDR3 spans 14 amino acids. Trimming took 3 bases from V and 1 from J; bases not matched to a gene: 2. From germline, CDR1 is SGHDN and CDR2 FVKESK. The CDR3 here is CASSHWDRNTEAFF. The CDR3, as DNA: TGTGCCAGCAGCCACTGGGACAGGAACACTGAAGCTTTCTTT. Complete variable domain (other parts from reference TRBV14 and TRBJ1-1): EAGVTQFPSHSVIEKGQTVTLRCDPISGHDNLYWYRRVMGKEIKFLLHFVKESKQDESGMPNNRFLAERTGGTYSTLKVQPAELEDSGVYFCASSHWDRNTEAFFGQGTRLTVV.

The chain uses TRBV5-6 and TRBJ2-7, with TRBD1 matching over 11 bases. From germline, CDR1 is SGHDT and CDR2 YYEEEE. CDR3 length: 17 amino acids. The V segment lost 3 bases and the J segment 4 bases; nucleotides outside the gene matches: 12. The CDR3 here is CASSSSLWDRGFYEQYF. DNA of the CDR3: TGTGCCAGCAGCTCCAGTCTTTGGGACAGGGGGTTTTACGAGCAGTACTTC.

The V call is TRBV5-1, the J call TRBJ2-3, with D perhaps matching TRBD2 (5 bases). Germline CDR1 is SGHRS and CDR2 is YFSETQ. Trimming took 7 bases from V and 5 from J, leaving 11 bases between them. The CDR3 length is 12 residues. CDR3: CASFGGGDTQYF. CDR3 in DNA: TGCGCCAGCTTCGGAGGAGGAGATACGCAGTATTTT.

CDR3 residues: CASMASGVQETQYF. CDR3 DNA: TGTGCCAGCATGGCTAGCGGGGTTCAAGAGACCCAGTACTTC. This sequence joins TRBV6-6 and TRBJ2-5, with 9 bases fitting TRBD2. This CDR3 region has 14 residues. Germline V gene data show CDR1 as MNHNY and CDR2 as SVGAGI (reference sequence). The V and J ends lost 7 bases and 2 bases, in that order; junction bases with no gene match: 5.

This chain connects TRBV6-5 to TRBJ1-4, with D possibly being TRBD1 (6 bases). The CDR3 is made up of 15 amino acids. V lost 5 bases, J lost 0 bases, and 10 bases lay in between. Germline CDR1 MNHEY, CDR2 SVGAGI. Here the CDR3 DNA reads TGTGCCAGCAGTCCCGGACAGTCAACTAATGAAAAACTGTTTTTT. Translation: CASSPGQSTNEKLFF.

The J gene is TRBJ1-2, the V gene TRBV9; D may be TRBD1 (5 bases). V was shortened by 3 bases and J by 4 bases, with 13 bases between the two germline ends. The CDR3 is made up of 14 amino acids. Per the germline V gene, CDR1 is SGDLS and CDR2 is YYNGEE. CDR3 amino acids: CASSAFDSLYGYTF. CDR3 sequence (DNA): TGTGCCAGCAGCGCCTTCGACAGCCTCTATGGCTACACCTTC.